The T cell receptor beta chain under discussion was sequenced for a study of blood T cell repertoires in COVID-19. Study as a whole: The United States, Italy and Spain were the sources of the acute and convalescent COVID-19 samples.

The protocol was immunoSEQ multiplex PCR, while the TCRdb copy is restricted to in-frame clones and leaves out a portion. The sample holds 150,000 or so clones; 84% are singletons and the top ten take approximately 40%. Germline CDR1 is SGHRS and CDR2 is YFSETQ. The CDR3 runs 16 residues. The V segment lost 4 bases and the J segment 2 bases; nucleotides outside the gene matches: 8. J is TRBJ2-2 and V is TRBV5-1; TRBD1 aligns across 7 bases. Sequenced input: peripheral blood. This receptor was identified in a human donor in a cohort sampled during active COVID-19. This chain's CDR3 is CASSLGDRSNTGELFF. CDR3 nucleotide sequence: TGCGCCAGCAGCCTGGGGGACAGAAGTAACACCGGGGAGCTGTTTTTT.